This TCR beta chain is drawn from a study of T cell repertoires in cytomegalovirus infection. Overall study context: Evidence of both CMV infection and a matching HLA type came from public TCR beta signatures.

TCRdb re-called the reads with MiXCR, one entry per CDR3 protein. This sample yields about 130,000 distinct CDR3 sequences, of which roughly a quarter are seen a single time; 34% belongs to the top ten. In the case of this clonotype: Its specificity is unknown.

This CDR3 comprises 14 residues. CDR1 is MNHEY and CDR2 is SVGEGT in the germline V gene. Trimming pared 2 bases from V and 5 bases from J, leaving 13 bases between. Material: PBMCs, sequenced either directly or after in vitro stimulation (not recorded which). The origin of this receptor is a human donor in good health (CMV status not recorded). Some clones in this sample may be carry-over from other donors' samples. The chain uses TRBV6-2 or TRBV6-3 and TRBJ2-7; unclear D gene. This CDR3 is CASSYRGTFHEQYF. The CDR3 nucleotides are TGTGCCAGCAGTTACCGCGGAACTTTCCACGAGCAGTACTTC.